The rows below give T cell receptor beta chains drawn from one sample of a study of B cell selection in AIRE deficiency. Some clones are missing from TCRdb's copy, which holds only in-frame ones; the method was immunoSEQ multiplex PCR. The table includes roughly 25,000 clones, 95% to 97% detected once. Input material: conventional CD4+ T cells sorted from PBMCs. The receptors were gathered from a human donor with AIRE deficiency. Each CDR3 is given with its conserved first and last residue. Each record gives: clone size, D gene, CDR3 length, V gene, J gene, CDR3 DNA, CDR3 protein. A D gene is named only where the DNA matches it firmly. Clone size is stated in some rows and not others, as once, few, many or a class when expanded.

-	-	14	TRBV18	TRBJ1-2	TGTGCCAGCTCACCACAGCAAAGGGAAACAAGCTACACCTTC	CASSPQQRETSYTF
-	-	14	TRBV18	TRBJ1-2	TGTGCCAGCTCACCGCAACAGGGTAACTATGGCTACACCTTC	CASSPQQGNYGYTF
-	-	14	TRBV29-1	TRBJ2-4	TGCAGCGTTGTTCCAGAGTTAGCCAAAAACATTCAGTACTTC	CSVVPELAKNIQYF
-	-	14	TRBV19	TRBJ1-2	TGTGCCAGTAGTATAGTGAAGGGCAACTATGGCTACACCTTC	CASSIVKGNYGYTF
-	TRBD2	11	TRBV6-1	TRBJ2-7	TGTGCCAGCAGTGTAGCGGGAGTCTTTTACTTC	CASSVAGVFYF
-	-	13	TRBV6-5	TRBJ1-5	TGTGCCAGCAGTTTATCTAGCAATCAGCCCCAGCATTTT	CASSLSSNQPQHF
-	TRBD1	13	TRBV28	TRBJ1-1	TGTGCCAGCAGGGACAGGGCTAAGACTGAAGCTTTCTTT	CASRDRAKTEAFF
-	-	15	TRBV18	TRBJ2-3	TGTGCCAGCTCACCAAGTCGCCAGTTCGAAGATACGCAGTATTTT	CASSPSRQFEDTQYF
-	-	12	TRBV28	TRBJ1-1	TGTGCCAGCAGGGAAGAGAACACTGAAGCTTTCTTT	CASREENTEAFF
few	-	16	TRBV6-5	TRBJ2-7	TGTGCCAGCAGTTACTCGATCGGTGCCAGGACCTACGAGCAGTACTTC	CASSYSIGARTYEQYF
-	TRBD2	15	TRBV6-5	TRBJ2-7	TGTGCCAGCAGAAGAGCGGGGGGCCCATCCTACGAGCAGTACTTC	CASRRAGGPSYEQYF
-	-	13	TRBV4-2	TRBJ2-5	TGTGCCAGCAGCCAAGGAGGGCAAGAGACCCAGTACTTC	CASSQGGQETQYF
-	-	15	TRBV9	TRBJ2-5	TGTGCCAGCAGCGTAGTTAAACAAGAGGGGGAGACCCAGTACTTC	CASSVVKQEGETQYF
once	TRBD1	14	TRBV6-1	TRBJ2-1	TGTGCCAGCAGTGACGGACAGGGGGGCTATGAGCAGTTCTTC	CASSDGQGGYEQFF